Following are 10 T cell receptor beta chains from one sample sequenced in a study of shared clonotypes between healthy human individuals. The assay was immunoSEQ multiplex PCR, and TCRdb's table has in-frame clones only and misses some. The data hold around 200,000 clones, with 80% to 95% observed a single time. Source material: naive CD4+ T cells sorted from blood. The sample's subset: CD45RA+ positively selected. The receptors originated from a woman under 40 in good health.

The V gene is TRBV5-1, the J gene TRBJ2-5; D not certain. V lost 0 bases and J 11 bases, leaving 14 bases between the germline ends. Germline CDR1 reads SGHRS; CDR2 reads YFSETQ. This CDR3 is built from 13 residues. The CDR3 DNA follows: TGCGCCAGCAGCTTGGCGTCCCCGGGTGAGCAGTACTTC. Its translation is CASSLASPGEQYF.

CDR3 loop: CASSWASGSVYEQYF. The CDR3 nucleotides read TGTGCCAGCAGTTGGGCTAGCGGGAGTGTTTACGAGCAGTACTTC. The rearrangement uses TRBV27 and TRBJ2-7; 10 nucleotides line up with TRBD2. Trimming removed 4 bases from V and 4 bases from J; junction bases left unmatched: 7. This CDR3 contains 15 residues. CDR1 MNHEY and CDR2 SMNVEV come from the germline V gene (reference sequence).

J is TRBJ2-7 and V is TRBV5-1; D gene ambiguous. Germline V CDR1 and CDR2: SGHRS, YFSETQ. V was trimmed by 5 bases and J by 4 bases, leaving 13 bases between them. The length of the CDR3 is 13 residues. This CDR3 is CASSFGTVYEQYF. Written as DNA, the CDR3 is TGCGCCAGCAGTTTTGGAACTGTATACGAGCAGTACTTC. The variable domain in full, with the rest retrieved from reference TRBV5-1 and TRBJ2-7, is KAGVTQTPRYLIKTRGQQVTLSCSPISGHRSVSWYQQTPGQGLQFLFEYFSETQRNKGNFPGRFSGRQFSNSRSEMNVSTLELGDSALYLCASSFGTVYEQYFGPGTRLTVT.

The chain employs TRBV4-1 and TRBJ2-5, with 11 bases lining up with TRBD2. Germline loops: CDR1 MGHRA, CDR2 YSYEKL. V was pared by 2 bases and J by 1 base, with 6 bases of the junction left unmatched. This CDR3 is 17 amino acids long. The CDR3, as DNA: TGCGCCAGCAGCCAACTGACTAGCGGGAATTTCCAAGAGACCCAGTACTTC. This sequence encodes CASSQLTSGNFQETQYF.

The chain employs TRBV15 and TRBJ1-5; 7 nucleotides match TRBD1. Looked up from germline, CDR1 is LNHNV and CDR2 is YYDKDF (reference sequence). This CDR3 is 16 amino acids long. The V segment lost 3 bases and the J segment 4 bases; nucleotides outside the gene matches: 9. The DNA for the CDR3 is TGTGCCACCAGCAGGTTGACAGGGACACAAAATCAGCCCCAGCATTTT. The encoded protein is CATSRLTGTQNQPQHF.

J is TRBJ2-7 and V is TRBV10-3, with D possibly matching TRBD2 (5 bases). Trimming removed 2 bases at V and 0 bases at J, with 11 bases between. Germline CDR1 reads ENHRY; CDR2 reads SYGVKD. This CDR3 spans 15 amino acids. CDR3 coding DNA: TGTGCCATCAGTGAGAGGAAGCGGAGCTCCTACGAGCAGTACTTC. It yields the protein CAISERKRSSYEQYF.

The rearrangement uses TRBV4-1 and TRBJ1-2, with D tentatively TRBD1 (5 bases). The CDR3 covers 18 residues. Germline values: CDR1 MGHRA, CDR2 YSYEKL. V gave up 3 bases and J gave up 4 bases, with 24 bases separating them. CDR3 loop: CASSQGQGIGMGGYGYTF. DNA of the CDR3: TGCGCCAGCAGCCAGGGTCAGGGCATAGGTATGGGCGGCTATGGCTACACCTTC.

CDR3: CASSPPAGYNEQFF. The CDR3 DNA follows: TGTGCCAGCAGTCCCCCGGCAGGGTACAATGAGCAGTTCTTC. The chain employs TRBV28 and TRBJ2-1; weak D call: TRBD1 (5 bases). The V and J ends lost 5 bases and 4 bases respectively, with 12 bases between them. The CDR3 totals 14 residues. Germline CDR1 reads MDHEN; CDR2 reads SYDVKM.

The chain recombines TRBV10-3 with TRBJ2-7; 10 nucleotides match TRBD2. Germline CDR1 and CDR2: ENHRY and SYGVKD. The CDR3 runs to 18 residues. With 3 bases clipped from V and 4 bases from J, the junction kept 15 bases outside the gene matches. This CDR3 is CAISDTRPASGSFYEQYF. As DNA, the CDR3 is TGTGCCATCAGTGACACCCGCCCCGCTAGCGGGAGTTTTTACGAGCAGTACTTC.

This chain connects TRBV15 to TRBJ2-1; D ambiguous. This CDR3 region has 16 residues. V lost 1 base and J 4 bases, leaving 14 bases between the germline ends. Looked up from germline, CDR1 is LNHNV and CDR2 is YYDKDF (reference sequence). CDR3 nucleotides: TGTGCCACCAGCAGAGGATGGGGTCGGACGTACAATGAGCAGTTCTTC. Residues: CATSRGWGRTYNEQFF.